The 30 T cell receptor beta chains below were found in one sample sequenced in a study of blood T cell repertoires in COVID-19. The assay was immunoSEQ multiplex PCR, and TCRdb's table has in-frame clones only and misses some. The sample yields roughly 290,000 clones, 70% to 90% seen once. Sequenced: PBMCs or T cells enriched from blood (not recorded which). Receptor source: a woman in her 30s who had recovered from COVID-19.

The chain links TRBV2 to TRBJ1-5; 11 nucleotides align to TRBD1. Trimming removed 3 bases from V and 2 bases from J; junction bases left unmatched: 12. This CDR3 spans 19 amino acids. CDR1 SNHLY and CDR2 FYNNEI come from the germline V gene. DNA for the CDR3: TGTGCCAGCAGTGAGCCGGACAGGGGGCTCGTAGAAGGCAATCAGCCCCAGCATTTT. Encoded protein: CASSEPDRGLVEGNQPQHF.

V gene TRBV5-1 combines with J gene TRBJ1-2; D may be TRBD1 (5 bases). The germline V gene has CDR1 SGHRS and CDR2 YFSETQ. This CDR3 has 14 amino acids. V gave up 0 bases and J gave up 6 bases, with 12 bases separating them. The DNA for the CDR3 is TGCGCCAGCAGCTTGGTTACAGGCTTCAATGGCTACACCTTC. Protein: CASSLVTGFNGYTF. Looking up the rest from reference TRBV5-1 and TRBJ1-2 gives the full variable domain: KAGVTQTPRYLIKTRGQQVTLSCSPISGHRSVSWYQQTPGQGLQFLFEYFSETQRNKGNFPGRFSGRQFSNSRSEMNVSTLELGDSALYLCASSLVTGFNGYTFGSGTRLTVV.

The chain joins TRBV5-1 to TRBJ2-7; TRBD2 matches at 12 bases. In germline, CDR1 is SGHRS, CDR2 YFSETQ. This CDR3 contains 15 residues. J was trimmed by 4 bases and V by 4 bases; bases with no gene match: 6. CDR3 nucleotides: TGCGCCAGCAGCAACCGACTAGCGGGGGTGTACGAGCAGTACTTC. Protein: CASSNRLAGVYEQYF.

V gene TRBV30 combines with J gene TRBJ1-2, with D maybe TRBD1 (6 bases). This CDR3 spans 15 amino acids. Between the trimmed V and J ends, which lost 0 bases and 5 bases, there was a span of 16 bases. CDR1 is GTSNPN, CDR2 SVGIG, per germline (reference sequence). CDR3 amino acids: CAWSVAQGLWYGYTF. Here the CDR3 DNA reads TGTGCCTGGAGTGTTGCGCAGGGGCTTTGGTATGGCTACACCTTC.

In DNA, the CDR3 is TGTGCCAGCAGGGGGCGGAACTATGGCTACACCTTC. This translates into CASRGRNYGYTF. This rearrangement joins TRBV11-2 to TRBJ1-2, with a weak D call TRBD1 (5 bases). This CDR3 has 12 amino acids. Trimming took 6 bases from V and 2 from J, leaving 7 bases between them. Germline V lookup: CDR1 SGHAT, CDR2 FQNNGV.

The CDR3 DNA reads as TGTGCCAGCAGCCAAGGCAGGGGGAGGCAGCCCCAGCATTTT. Translating gives CASSQGRGRQPQHF. The V and J genes are TRBV3-1 (or the pseudogene TRBV3-2) and TRBJ1-5; 7 bases are a match to TRBD1. CDR3 size: 14 residues. The germline V gene encodes CDR1 LGHDT and CDR2 YNNKEL (reference sequence). V shed 1 base and J 7 bases; nucleotides not matched to a gene: 4.

The genes are TRBV28 and TRBJ1-2; TRBD1 matches at 9 bases. V lost 3 bases to trimming and J lost 0 bases; unmatched junction nucleotides: 5. The CDR3 is 16 amino acids. CDR1 and CDR2 (germline): MDHEN, SYDVKM. The chain's CDR3 is CASSFGTGSANYGYTF. The CDR3 coding sequence is TGTGCCAGCAGTTTCGGGACAGGGTCTGCTAACTATGGCTACACCTTC.

The rearrangement links TRBV13 to TRBJ1-5; D remains unclear. The CDR3 spans 15 residues. CDR1 is PRHDT, CDR2 FYEKMQ, per germline (reference sequence). Trimming cost V 0 bases and J 1 base, with 7 bases left between them. CDR3 residues: CASSLGRGSNQPQHF. CDR3 sequence (DNA): TGTGCCAGCAGCTTAGGCCGGGGAAGCAATCAGCCCCAGCATTTT.

This chain joins TRBV29-1 and TRBJ2-2, with TRBD2 matching over 10 bases. V shed 5 bases, J shed 7 bases, and the junction held 10 bases outside the gene matches. Germline V gives CDR1 SQVTM, CDR2 ANQGSEA. CDR3 size: 15 residues. CDR3: CSVRLAGEYFGELFF. The CDR3 DNA follows: TGCAGCGTTCGGCTAGCGGGAGAATATTTCGGGGAGCTGTTTTTT.

The chain couples TRBV2 to TRBJ1-2; no reliable D call. CDR1 SNHLY and CDR2 FYNNEI come from the germline V gene. The CDR3 runs to 10 residues. Between the trimmed V and J ends, which lost 6 bases and 8 bases, there was a span of 7 bases. CDR3 coding DNA: TGTGCCAGCAGGGTTCGGGGCTACACCTTC. This codes for CASRVRGYTF.

The genes are TRBV28 and TRBJ1-1; 10 positions agree with TRBD1. CDR1 is MDHEN and CDR2 is SYDVKM in the germline V gene. The CDR3 spans 17 residues. Losses at the gene ends were 9 bases for V and 2 bases for J; bases not matched to a gene: 15. The CDR3 region is CASNRQGALKGNTEAFF. CDR3 nucleotides: TGTGCCAGTAATCGACAGGGGGCCCTAAAGGGAAACACTGAAGCTTTCTTT.

This chain connects TRBV4-1 to TRBJ1-4; TRBD1 matches 8 bases. CDR1 is MGHRA and CDR2 is YSYEKL in the germline V gene. V shed 6 bases and J 9 bases; nucleotides not matched to a gene: 6. This CDR3 is 13 amino acids long. The chain's CDR3 is CASRQTGGQKLFF. CDR3 sequence (DNA): TGCGCCAGCAGACAAACAGGGGGACAAAAACTGTTTTTT.

CDR3 sequence: CAIASGQYNEQFF. The CDR3 nucleotides are TGTGCCATAGCTAGCGGGCAGTACAATGAGCAGTTCTTC. The chain uses TRBV10-3 and TRBJ2-1; 8 positions match TRBD2. Germline CDR1 reads ENHRY; CDR2 reads SYGVKD. The J segment lost 4 bases and the V segment lost 9 bases, leaving 5 bases of the junction unmatched. The CDR3 runs to 13 residues.

The CDR3 nucleotides read TGTGCCAGCAGTGAAAAACTAGTTAATGAGCAGTTCTTC. Protein sequence: CASSEKLVNEQFF. The gene calls are TRBV25-1 and TRBJ2-1, with D possibly being TRBD2 (5 bases). V was trimmed by 2 bases and J by 7 bases, leaving 9 bases between them. This CDR3 is 13 amino acids long. CDR1 and CDR2 (germline): MGHDK, SYGVNS.

The chain recombines TRBV5-1 with TRBJ1-1; D unclear. Germline V gene sequence: CDR1 SGHRS, CDR2 YFSETQ. The CDR3 totals 14 residues. Between the trimmed V and J ends, which lost 4 bases and 2 bases, there was a span of 12 bases. The CDR3 DNA follows: TGCGCCAGCAGCCAAGGAGACCCAAACACTGAAGCTTTCTTT. This translates into CASSQGDPNTEAFF. The full variable domain, completed using reference TRBV5-1 and TRBJ1-1, is KAGVTQTPRYLIKTRGQQVTLSCSPISGHRSVSWYQQTPGQGLQFLFEYFSETQRNKGNFPGRFSGRQFSNSRSEMNVSTLELGDSALYLCASSQGDPNTEAFFGQGTRLTVV.

The J gene is TRBJ2-3, the V gene TRBV28; 10 bases align to TRBD2. Germline-derived CDR1 and CDR2 are MDHEN and SYDVKM. The CDR3 extends over 16 amino acids. The junction had 11 bases not matched to a gene; V was cut back by 5 bases and J by 6 bases. The CDR3 loop is CASSPPSGRAEDTQYF. CDR3 in DNA: TGTGCCAGCAGTCCCCCCAGCGGGAGGGCCGAGGATACGCAGTATTTT.

V usage is TRBV29-1 and J usage is TRBJ1-1; D ambiguous. The CDR3 length is 13 residues. The V gene's germline CDR1 is SQVTM and CDR2 ANQGSEA. V was trimmed by 5 bases and J by 0 bases, leaving 10 bases between them. CDR3 residues: CSVLSAVNTEAFF. CDR3 in DNA: TGCAGCGTTCTAAGCGCGGTGAACACTGAAGCTTTCTTT.

This chain links TRBV7-8 with TRBJ2-1, with 8 bases aligning to TRBD2. Germline V lookup: CDR1 SGHVS, CDR2 FQNEAQ. Trimming removed 1 base from V and 4 bases from J; junction bases left unmatched: 3. The CDR3 runs 15 residues. The CDR3 nucleotides are TGTGCCAGCAGCTTAGATAGCGGGAAATACAATGAGCAGTTCTTC. Translation: CASSLDSGKYNEQFF.

The chain joins TRBV5-6 to TRBJ1-3; possibly TRBD1 for D (6 bases). Germline CDR1 and CDR2: SGHDT and YYEEEE. This CDR3 region has 16 residues. Trimming pared 3 bases from V and 3 bases from J, leaving 16 bases between. CDR3 DNA sequence: TGTGCCAGCAGCTGGCGCGGGGGCGCGTTTGGAAACACCATATATTTT. It encodes CASSWRGGAFGNTIYF.

The CDR3 sequence: CSASLREATYNEKLFF. DNA for the CDR3: TGCAGTGCTAGTCTCCGGGAGGCGACCTACAATGAAAAACTGTTTTTT. The chain carries TRBV20-1 and TRBJ1-4, with D uncertain. The V and J ends lost 3 bases and 5 bases respectively, with 19 bases between them. The CDR3 runs to 16 residues. Germline V gene sequence: CDR1 DFQATT, CDR2 SNEGSKA (reference sequence).

The chain is built from TRBV2 and TRBJ2-5; 8 bases agree with TRBD2. This CDR3 region has 14 residues. The germline V gene encodes CDR1 SNHLY and CDR2 FYNNEI. With V trimmed by 6 bases and J by 4 bases, 7 bases remained unmatched. The CDR3 region has the DNA TGTGCCAGCAGCGCCCGGGGGGGGACAGAGACCCAGTACTTC. This gives the protein CASSARGGTETQYF.

This chain joins TRBV6-5 and TRBJ2-7, with 8 bases matching TRBD1. The CDR3 is 15 amino acids. Trimming removed 5 bases from V and 0 bases from J; junction bases left unmatched: 6. Germline values: CDR1 MNHEY, CDR2 SVGAGI. CDR3 amino acids: CASSHRTGSSYEQYF. The DNA for the CDR3 is TGTGCCAGCAGTCATAGGACAGGGAGCTCCTACGAGCAGTACTTC.

The chain uses TRBV14 and TRBJ2-3; 8 nucleotides line up with TRBD2. Per the germline V gene, CDR1 is SGHDN and CDR2 is FVKESK. The V segment lost 1 base and the J segment 1 base; nucleotides outside the gene matches: 4. This CDR3 comprises 16 residues. The CDR3 bases are TGTGCCAGCAGCCAAGGGACTAGCAGACGCACAGATACGCAGTATTTT. Protein product: CASSQGTSRRTDTQYF.

The J gene is TRBJ1-5, the V gene TRBV7-9; possibly TRBD1 for D (5 bases). The CDR3 spans 13 residues. V lost 5 bases and J 4 bases, leaving 9 bases between the germline ends. Germline V lookup: CDR1 SEHNR, CDR2 FQNEAQ (reference sequence). In DNA form, the CDR3 reads TGTGCCAGCAGCCTGGACATTAATCAGCCCCAGCATTTT. Translating it yields CASSLDINQPQHF.

V is TRBV29-1 and J is TRBJ1-3, with D unclear. Germline CDR1 SQVTM, CDR2 ANQGSEA. V was cut by 4 bases and J by 3 bases, with 7 bases left in between. The CDR3 contains 12 residues. CDR3 in amino acids: CSVVLFGNTIYF. In DNA, the CDR3 is TGCAGCGTTGTATTGTTTGGAAACACCATATATTTT.

This clone was seen a handful of times. The chain combines TRBV5-1 with TRBJ1-1; D gene ambiguous. The CDR3 spans 13 residues. CDR1 SGHRS and CDR2 YFSETQ come from the germline V gene. V lost 4 bases and J lost 2, with 9 bases in between. The CDR3 protein is CASSQVRNTEAFF. CDR3 DNA sequence: TGCGCCAGCAGCCAAGTCAGAAACACTGAAGCTTTCTTT.

The rearrangement uses TRBV4-1 and TRBJ2-1, with D possibly matching TRBD2 (5 bases). This CDR3 contains 14 residues. Germline values: CDR1 MGHRA, CDR2 YSYEKL. V was pared by 0 bases and J by 8 bases, with 11 bases between. CDR3 region: CASSQEEGWDEQFF. The CDR3 nucleotides are TGCGCCAGCAGCCAAGAAGAGGGATGGGATGAGCAGTTCTTC.

The rearrangement links TRBV19 to TRBJ1-2; 8 positions agree with TRBD1. The V segment lost 4 bases and the J segment 4 bases; nucleotides outside the gene matches: 11. This CDR3 is 16 amino acids long. Germline-derived CDR1 and CDR2 are LNHDA and SQIVND (reference sequence). CDR3 protein: CASSRREDRVGYGYTF. The CDR3 nucleotides are TGTGCCAGTAGTAGAAGGGAGGACAGGGTCGGCTATGGCTACACCTTC.

The rearrangement uses TRBV10-3 and TRBJ1-1, with TRBD1 matching 7 bases. The CDR3 contains 15 residues. Per germline, CDR1 ENHRY and CDR2 SYGVKD. The V gene end was trimmed by 6 bases and the J gene end by 5 bases; junction bases not matched to a gene: 12. Written as DNA, the CDR3 is TGTGCCATCAGGGCCGAGGGGCAGGGGGGTACTGAAGCTTTCTTT. This codes for CAIRAEGQGGTEAFF.

The chain couples TRBV30 to TRBJ2-5; a possible D gene is TRBD1 (6 bases). From germline, CDR1 is GTSNPN and CDR2 SVGIG (reference sequence). Between the trimmed V and J ends, which lost 1 base and 5 bases, there was a span of 17 bases. The CDR3 length is 15 residues. CDR3 bases: TGTGCCTGGAGTGGACAGGATCTTACTATTGAGACCCAGTACTTC. It translates to CAWSGQDLTIETQYF.